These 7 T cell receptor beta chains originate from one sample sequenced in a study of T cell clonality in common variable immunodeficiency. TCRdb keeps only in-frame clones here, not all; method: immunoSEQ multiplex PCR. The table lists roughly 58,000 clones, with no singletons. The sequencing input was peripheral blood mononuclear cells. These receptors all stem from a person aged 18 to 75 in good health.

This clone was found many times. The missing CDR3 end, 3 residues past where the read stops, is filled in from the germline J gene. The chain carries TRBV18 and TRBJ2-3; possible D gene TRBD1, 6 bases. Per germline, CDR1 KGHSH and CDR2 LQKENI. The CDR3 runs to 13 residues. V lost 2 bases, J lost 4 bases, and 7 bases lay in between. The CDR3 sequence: CASSPKGADTQYF. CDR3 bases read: TGTGCCAGCTCACCAAAGGGGGCAGATACG.

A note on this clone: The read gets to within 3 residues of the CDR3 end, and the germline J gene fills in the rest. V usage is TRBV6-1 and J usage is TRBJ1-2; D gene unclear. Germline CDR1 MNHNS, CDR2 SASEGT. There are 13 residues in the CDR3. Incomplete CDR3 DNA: TGTGCCAGCAGTGAAGCCCTTACCTACGAC. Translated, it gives CASSEALTYD. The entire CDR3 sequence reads CASSEALTYDYTF.

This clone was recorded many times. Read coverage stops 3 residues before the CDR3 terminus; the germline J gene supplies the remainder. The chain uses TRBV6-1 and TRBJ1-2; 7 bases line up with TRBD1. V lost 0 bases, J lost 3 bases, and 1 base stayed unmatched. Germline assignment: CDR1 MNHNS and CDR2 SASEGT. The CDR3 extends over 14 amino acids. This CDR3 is CASSEATGYYGYTF. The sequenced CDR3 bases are TGTGCCAGCAGTGAAGCGACAGGGTACTATGGC.

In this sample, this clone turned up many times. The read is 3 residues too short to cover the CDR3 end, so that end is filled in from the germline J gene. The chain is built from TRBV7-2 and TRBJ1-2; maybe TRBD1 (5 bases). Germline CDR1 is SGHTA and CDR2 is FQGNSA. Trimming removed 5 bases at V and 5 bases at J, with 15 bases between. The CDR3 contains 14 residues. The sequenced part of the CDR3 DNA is TGTGCCAGCAGCCCCCCGGGGGGGATATATGGC. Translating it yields CASSPPGGIYG. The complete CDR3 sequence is CASSPPGGIYGYTF.

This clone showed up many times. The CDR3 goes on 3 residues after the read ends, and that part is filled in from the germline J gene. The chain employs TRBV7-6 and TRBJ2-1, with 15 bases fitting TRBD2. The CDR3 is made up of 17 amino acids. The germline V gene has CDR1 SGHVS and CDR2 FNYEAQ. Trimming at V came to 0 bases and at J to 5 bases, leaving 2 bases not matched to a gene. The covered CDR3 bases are TGTGCCAGCAGCTTAGCGGGGACTAGCGGGGGGCACAATGAG. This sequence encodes CASSLAGTSGGHNE. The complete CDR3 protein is CASSLAGTSGGHNEQFF.

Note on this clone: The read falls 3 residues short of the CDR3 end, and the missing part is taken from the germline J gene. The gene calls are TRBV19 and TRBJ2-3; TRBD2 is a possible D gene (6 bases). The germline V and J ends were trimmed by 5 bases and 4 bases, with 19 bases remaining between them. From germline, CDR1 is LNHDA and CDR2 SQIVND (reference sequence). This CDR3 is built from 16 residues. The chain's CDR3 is CASSRGGALRADTQYF. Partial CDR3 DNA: TGTGCCAGTAGTCGGGGCGGGGCTCTCAGGGCAGATACG.

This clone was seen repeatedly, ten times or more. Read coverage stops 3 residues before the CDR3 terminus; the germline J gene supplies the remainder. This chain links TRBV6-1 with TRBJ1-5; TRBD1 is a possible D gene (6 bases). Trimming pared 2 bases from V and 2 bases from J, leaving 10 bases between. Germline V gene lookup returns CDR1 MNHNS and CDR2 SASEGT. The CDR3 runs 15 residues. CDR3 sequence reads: CASSEWTVGNQPQHF. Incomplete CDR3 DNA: TGTGCCAGCAGTGAATGGACAGTGGGCAATCAGCCC.